This T cell receptor beta chain stems from a study of blood T cell repertoires in COVID-19. Authors' processing steps: Estimation of nucleated cell counts was performed using reference gene primer amplification. Clones were read by immunoSEQ multiplex PCR, and TCRdb kept only the in-frame ones, dropping some. V, J and clone size are those of that table, while D and trimming were read from the DNA. Among under 300,000 clones listed, approximately 88% were seen once. Germline V lookup: CDR1 SGDLS, CDR2 YYNGEE. Trimming left V 0 bases short and J 10 bases short, with 8 bases between. The CDR3 is made up of 12 amino acids.

The sequence came from a human donor with COVID-19, enrolled during active disease. The donor label of this sample is uncertain. The chain employs TRBV9 and TRBJ2-1; D is undetermined. The sample comprised peripheral blood. CDR3 sequence reads: CASSVGGQEQFF. The CDR3 coding sequence is TGTGCCAGCAGCGTAGGTGGTCAGGAGCAGTTCTTC. Based on the CDR3 plus reference TRBV9 and TRBJ2-1, the full variable domain is DSGVTQTPKHLITATGQRVTLRCSPRSGDLSVYWYQQSLDQGLQFLIQYYNGEERAKGNILERFSAQQFPDLHSELNLSSLELGDSALYFCASSVGGQEQFFGPGTRLTVL.